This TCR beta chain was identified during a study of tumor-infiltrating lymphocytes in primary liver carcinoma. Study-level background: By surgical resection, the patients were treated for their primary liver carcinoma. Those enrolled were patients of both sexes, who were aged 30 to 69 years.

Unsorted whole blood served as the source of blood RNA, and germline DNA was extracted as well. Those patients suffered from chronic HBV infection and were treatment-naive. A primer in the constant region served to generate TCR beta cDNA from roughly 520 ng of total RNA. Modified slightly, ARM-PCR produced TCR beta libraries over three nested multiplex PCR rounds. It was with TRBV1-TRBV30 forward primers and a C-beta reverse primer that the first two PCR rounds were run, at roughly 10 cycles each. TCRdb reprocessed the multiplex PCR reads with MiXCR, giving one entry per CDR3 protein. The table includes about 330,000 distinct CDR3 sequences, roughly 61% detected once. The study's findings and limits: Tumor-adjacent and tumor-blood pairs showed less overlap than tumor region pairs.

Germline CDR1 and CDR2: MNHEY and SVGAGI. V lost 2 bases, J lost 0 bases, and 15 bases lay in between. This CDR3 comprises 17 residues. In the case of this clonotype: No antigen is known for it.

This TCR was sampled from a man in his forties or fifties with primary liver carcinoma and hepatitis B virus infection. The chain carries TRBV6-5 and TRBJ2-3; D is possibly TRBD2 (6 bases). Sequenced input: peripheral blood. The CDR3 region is CASSYGDFPTSTDTQYF. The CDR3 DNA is TGTGCCAGCAGTTACGGGGACTTTCCTACTAGCACAGATACGCAGTATTTT.